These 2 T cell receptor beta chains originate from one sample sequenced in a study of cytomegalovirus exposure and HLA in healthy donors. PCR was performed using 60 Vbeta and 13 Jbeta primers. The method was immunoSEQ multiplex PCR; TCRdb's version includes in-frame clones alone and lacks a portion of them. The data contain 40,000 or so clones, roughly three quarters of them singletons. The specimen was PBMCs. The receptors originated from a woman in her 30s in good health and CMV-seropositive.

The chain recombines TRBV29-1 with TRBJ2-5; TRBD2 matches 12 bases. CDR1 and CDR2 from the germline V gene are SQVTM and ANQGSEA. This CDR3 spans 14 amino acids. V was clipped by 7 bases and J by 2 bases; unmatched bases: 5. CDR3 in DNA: TGCAGCGGTTCCGGGACTAGCGGGCAAGAGACCCAGTACTTC. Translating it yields CSGSGTSGQETQYF. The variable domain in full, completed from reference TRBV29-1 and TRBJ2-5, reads SAVISQKPSRDICQRGTSLTIQCQVDSQVTMMFWYRQQPGQSLTLIATANQGSEATYESGFVIDKFPISRPNLTFSTLTVSNMSPEDSSIYLCSGSGTSGQETQYFGPGTRLLVL.

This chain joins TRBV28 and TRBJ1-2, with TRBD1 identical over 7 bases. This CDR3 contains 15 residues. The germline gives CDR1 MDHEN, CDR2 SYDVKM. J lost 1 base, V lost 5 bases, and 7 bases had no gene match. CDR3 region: CASSPPDRDNYGYTF. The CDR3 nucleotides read TGTGCCAGCAGTCCCCCCGACAGGGATAACTATGGCTACACCTTC.